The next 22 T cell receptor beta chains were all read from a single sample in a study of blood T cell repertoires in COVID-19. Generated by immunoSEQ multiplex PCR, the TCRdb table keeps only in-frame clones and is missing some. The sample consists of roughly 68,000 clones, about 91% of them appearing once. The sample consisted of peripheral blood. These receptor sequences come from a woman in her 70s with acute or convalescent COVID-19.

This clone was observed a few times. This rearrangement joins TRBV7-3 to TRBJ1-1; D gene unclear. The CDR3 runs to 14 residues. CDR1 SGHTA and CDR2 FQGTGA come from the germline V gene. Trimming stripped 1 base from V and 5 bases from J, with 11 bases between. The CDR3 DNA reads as TGTGCCAGCAGCTTAAGTGCAGGTTCGACTGAAGCTTTCTTT. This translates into CASSLSAGSTEAFF.

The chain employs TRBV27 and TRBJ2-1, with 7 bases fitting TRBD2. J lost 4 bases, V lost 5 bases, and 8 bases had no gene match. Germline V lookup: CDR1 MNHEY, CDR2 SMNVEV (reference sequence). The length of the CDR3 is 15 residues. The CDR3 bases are TGTGCCAGCAGTCTCAGCGGGACGGTATACAATGAGCAGTTCTTC. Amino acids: CASSLSGTVYNEQFF.

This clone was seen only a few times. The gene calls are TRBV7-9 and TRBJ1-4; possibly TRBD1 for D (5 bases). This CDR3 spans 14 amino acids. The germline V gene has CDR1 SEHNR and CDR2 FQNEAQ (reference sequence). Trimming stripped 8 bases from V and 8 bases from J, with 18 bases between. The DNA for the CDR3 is TGTGCCAGCCTCTCCGGGGGGTTCGGCGAAAAACTGTTTTTT. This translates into CASLSGGFGEKLFF.

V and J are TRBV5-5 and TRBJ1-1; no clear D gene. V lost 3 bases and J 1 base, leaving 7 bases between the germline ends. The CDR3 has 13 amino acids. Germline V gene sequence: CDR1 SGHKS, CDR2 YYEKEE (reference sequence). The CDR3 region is CASSYDTNTEAFF. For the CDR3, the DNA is TGTGCCAGCAGCTATGACACGAACACTGAAGCTTTCTTT.

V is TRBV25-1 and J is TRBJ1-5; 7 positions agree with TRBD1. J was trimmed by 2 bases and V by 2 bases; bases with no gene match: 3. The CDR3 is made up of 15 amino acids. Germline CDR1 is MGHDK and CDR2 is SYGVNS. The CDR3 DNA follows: TGTGCCAGCAGTGAAGGAGGACAGGGCAATCAGCCCCAGCATTTT. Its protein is CASSEGGQGNQPQHF.

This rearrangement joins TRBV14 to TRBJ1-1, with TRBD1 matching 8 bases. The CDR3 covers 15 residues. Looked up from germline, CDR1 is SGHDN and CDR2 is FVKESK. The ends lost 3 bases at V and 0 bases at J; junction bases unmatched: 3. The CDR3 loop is CASSQRQGMNTEAFF. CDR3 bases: TGTGCCAGCAGCCAGAGACAGGGGATGAACACTGAAGCTTTCTTT.

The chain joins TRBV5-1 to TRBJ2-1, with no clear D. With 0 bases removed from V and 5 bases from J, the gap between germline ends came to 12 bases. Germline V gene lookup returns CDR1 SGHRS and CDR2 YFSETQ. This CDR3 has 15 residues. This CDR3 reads CASSLGPSVDNEQFF. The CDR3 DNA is TGCGCCAGCAGCTTGGGCCCCAGCGTCGACAATGAGCAGTTCTTC.

DNA of the CDR3: TGTGCCAGCAGCGTAGGACAGACGGCGGCCGAAAAACTGTTTTTT. Protein: CASSVGQTAAEKLFF. The chain is built from TRBV9 and TRBJ1-4, with D maybe TRBD1 (5 bases). The CDR3 is made up of 15 amino acids. Germline CDR1 is SGDLS and CDR2 is YYNGEE. V was trimmed by 0 bases and J by 8 bases, leaving 14 bases between them.

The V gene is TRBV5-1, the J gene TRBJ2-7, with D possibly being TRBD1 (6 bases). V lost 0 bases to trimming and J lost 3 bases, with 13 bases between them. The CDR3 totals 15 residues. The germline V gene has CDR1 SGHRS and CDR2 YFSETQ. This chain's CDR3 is CASSLGRGKVYEQYF. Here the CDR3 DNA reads TGCGCCAGCAGCTTGGGTAGGGGGAAAGTCTACGAGCAGTACTTC.

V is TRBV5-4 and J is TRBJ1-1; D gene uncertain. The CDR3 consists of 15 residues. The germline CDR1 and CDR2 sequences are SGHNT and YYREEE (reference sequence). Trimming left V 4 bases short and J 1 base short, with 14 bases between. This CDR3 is CASSLSLGGNTEAFF. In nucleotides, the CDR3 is TGTGCCAGCAGCCTATCTCTGGGAGGGAACACTGAAGCTTTCTTT.

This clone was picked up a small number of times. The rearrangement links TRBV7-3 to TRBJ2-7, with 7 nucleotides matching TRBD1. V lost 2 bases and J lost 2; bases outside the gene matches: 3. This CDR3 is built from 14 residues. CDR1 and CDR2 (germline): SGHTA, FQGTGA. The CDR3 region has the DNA TGTGCCAGCAGCTTAGATAGGGGGCCCTACGAGCAGTACTTC. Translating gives CASSLDRGPYEQYF.

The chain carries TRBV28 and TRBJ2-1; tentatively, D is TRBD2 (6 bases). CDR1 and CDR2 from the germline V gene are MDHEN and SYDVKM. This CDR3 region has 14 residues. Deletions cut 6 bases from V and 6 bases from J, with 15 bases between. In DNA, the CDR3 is TGTGCCAGCAGGGATTCGACTAGTTTCAATGAGCAGTTCTTC. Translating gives CASRDSTSFNEQFF. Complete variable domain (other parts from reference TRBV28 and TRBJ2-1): DVKVTQSSRYLVKRTGEKVFLECVQDMDHENMFWYRQDPGLGLRLIYFSYDVKMKEKGDIPEGYSVSREKKERFSLILESASTNQTSMYLCASRDSTSFNEQFFGPGTRLTVL.

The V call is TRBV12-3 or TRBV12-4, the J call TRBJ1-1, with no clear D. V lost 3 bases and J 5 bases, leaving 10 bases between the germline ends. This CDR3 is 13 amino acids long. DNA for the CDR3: TGTGCCAGCAGTTTTCATGGGGAGACTGAAGCTTTCTTT. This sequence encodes CASSFHGETEAFF.

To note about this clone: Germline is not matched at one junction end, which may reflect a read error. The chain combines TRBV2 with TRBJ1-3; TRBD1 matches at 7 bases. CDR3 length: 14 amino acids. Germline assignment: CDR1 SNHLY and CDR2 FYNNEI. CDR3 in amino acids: CASREGTAGNTIYF. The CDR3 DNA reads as TGTGCCAGCAGGGAAGGGACAGCTGGAAACACCATATATTTT.

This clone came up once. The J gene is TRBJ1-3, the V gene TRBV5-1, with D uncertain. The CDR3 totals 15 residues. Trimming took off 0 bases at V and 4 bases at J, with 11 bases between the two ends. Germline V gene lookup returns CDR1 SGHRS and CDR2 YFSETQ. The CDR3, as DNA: TGCGCCAGCAGCTTGGAACGGGGAGCGGGAAACACCATATATTTT. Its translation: CASSLERGAGNTIYF.

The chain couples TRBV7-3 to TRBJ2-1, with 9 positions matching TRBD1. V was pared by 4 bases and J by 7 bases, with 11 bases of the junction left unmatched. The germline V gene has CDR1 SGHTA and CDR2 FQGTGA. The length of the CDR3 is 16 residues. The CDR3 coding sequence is TGTGCCAGCAGCTCCTCGAGGACAGGGGTAATTAATGAGCAGTTCTTC. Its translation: CASSSSRTGVINEQFF.

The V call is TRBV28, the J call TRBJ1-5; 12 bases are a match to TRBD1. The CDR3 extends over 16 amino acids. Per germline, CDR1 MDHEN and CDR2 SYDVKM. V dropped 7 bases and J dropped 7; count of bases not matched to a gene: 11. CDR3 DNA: TGTGCCAGCACTTACCCCGGGACAGGGGGCGGACAGCCCCAGCATTTT. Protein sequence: CASTYPGTGGGQPQHF. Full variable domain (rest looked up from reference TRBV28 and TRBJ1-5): DVKVTQSSRYLVKRTGEKVFLECVQDMDHENMFWYRQDPGLGLRLIYFSYDVKMKEKGDIPEGYSVSREKKERFSLILESASTNQTSMYLCASTYPGTGGGQPQHFGDGTRLSIL.

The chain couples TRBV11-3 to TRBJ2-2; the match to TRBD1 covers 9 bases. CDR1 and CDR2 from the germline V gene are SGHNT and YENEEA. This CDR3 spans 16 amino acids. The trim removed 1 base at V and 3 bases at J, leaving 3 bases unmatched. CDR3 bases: TGTGCCAGCAGCTTAGCCGGGACAGGGTACACCGGGGAGCTGTTTTTT. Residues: CASSLAGTGYTGELFF.

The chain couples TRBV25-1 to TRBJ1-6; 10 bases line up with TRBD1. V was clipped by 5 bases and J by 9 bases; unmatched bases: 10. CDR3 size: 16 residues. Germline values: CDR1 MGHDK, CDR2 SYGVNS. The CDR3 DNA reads TGTGCCAGCAGTTACCACTCCGGGACAGGGGTTTCACCCCTCCACTTT. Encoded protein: CASSYHSGTGVSPLHF. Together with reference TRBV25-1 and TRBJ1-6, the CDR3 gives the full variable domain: EADIYQTPRYLVIGTGKKITLECSQTMGHDKMYWYQQDPGMELHLIHYSYGVNSTEKGDLSSESTVSRIRTEHFPLTLESARPSHTSQYLCASSYHSGTGVSPLHFGNGTRLTVT.

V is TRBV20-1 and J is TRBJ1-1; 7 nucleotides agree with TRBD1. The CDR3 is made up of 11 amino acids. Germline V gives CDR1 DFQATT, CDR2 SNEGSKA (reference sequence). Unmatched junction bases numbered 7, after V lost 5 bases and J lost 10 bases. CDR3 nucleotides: TGCAGTGCTGCCACAGGGGAAGGAGCTTTCTTT. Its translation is CSAATGEGAFF.

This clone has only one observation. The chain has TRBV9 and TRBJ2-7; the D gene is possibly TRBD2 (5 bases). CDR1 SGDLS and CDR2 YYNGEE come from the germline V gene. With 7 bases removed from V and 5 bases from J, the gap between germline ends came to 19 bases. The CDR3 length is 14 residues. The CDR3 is CASSGGGFKDEQYF. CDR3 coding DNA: TGTGCCAGCTCCGGAGGAGGCTTCAAGGACGAGCAGTACTTC.

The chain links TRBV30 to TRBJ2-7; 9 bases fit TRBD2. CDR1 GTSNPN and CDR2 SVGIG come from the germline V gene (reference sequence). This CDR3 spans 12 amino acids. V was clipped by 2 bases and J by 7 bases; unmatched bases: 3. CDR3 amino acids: CAWSSGGLEQYF. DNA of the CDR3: TGTGCCTGGAGTAGCGGGGGGCTTGAGCAGTACTTC.